This TCR beta chain was found in a study of spatial heterogeneity in lung cancer. Findings and limits, study-wide: For expanded intratumoral alpha and beta TCRs, counts tracked tumor mutation counts. Tracking of ubiquitous and regional nonsynonymous mutations by counts of ubiquitous and regional expanded TCRs, respectively, was seen.

The sample holds a few counts of this clonotype. The antigen remains unidentified. MiXCR was run by TCRdb on the 5' RACE reads, yielding one entry per CDR3 protein. The sample lists about 12,000 distinct CDR3 sequences; about 5% were seen once. The time point denotes: sample taken at primary tumor resection. Germline CDR1 is KGHDR and CDR2 is SFDVKD. CDR3 length equals 15 residues. Trimming cost V 1 base and J 6 bases, with 15 bases left between them. This chain uses TRBV24-1 with TRBJ2-7; D might be TRBD1 (5 bases). The clonotype originates from a male donor with early-stage non-small cell lung cancer. Sample: lung tumor tissue, taken at surgery. The CDR3 DNA follows: TGTGCCACCAGTGATTTCTGGACATTCTGTCCCGAGCAGTACTTC. Its translation is CATSDFWTFCPEQYF.